This record looks at one T cell receptor (beta chain) sequence and its context. What it binds is unknown. This specimen belongs to a study of chemoradiotherapy in HPV16-positive cancers. Regarding the study as a whole: Only a couple of HPV16-positive patients supplied the functional HPV-specificity definition. Candidate HPV-specific clones and E7-related TCR motifs grew in tumor during treatment.

Per germline, CDR1 SEHNR and CDR2 FQNEAQ (reference sequence). The CDR3 is 15 residues long. The J segment lost 5 bases and the V segment lost 1 base, leaving 2 bases of the junction unmatched. Sequencing was performed with immunoSEQ multiplex PCR; in TCRdb, only in-frame clones are kept and a portion is missing. Found here are 30,000 to 40,000 clones, under 80% of them singletons; the top ten hold 4.5% to 6.5%. The input for sequencing was blood, taken from a patient who underwent chemoradiotherapy. This rearrangement joins TRBV7-9 to TRBJ1-6; the match to TRBD1 covers 7 bases. This sequence was found in a human donor with HPV-associated anogenital cancer. CDR3 nucleotide sequence: TGTGCCAGCAGCTTAGGACAGGGAGATAATTCACCCCTCCACTTT. Protein sequence: CASSLGQGDNSPLHF.